This passage covers 6 T cell receptor beta chains from one sample sequenced in a study of blood T cell repertoires in COVID-19. The protocol was immunoSEQ multiplex PCR, while the TCRdb copy is restricted to in-frame clones and leaves out a portion. The data show some 67,000 clones, with around 85% seen just once and approximately 19% held by the top ten. Material for sequencing was peripheral blood. These receptor sequences come from a woman aged 80 or older with acute or convalescent COVID-19.

V usage is TRBV28 and J usage is TRBJ1-2; D remains ambiguous. From germline, CDR1 is MDHEN and CDR2 SYDVKM. Trimming left V 3 bases short and J 5 bases short, with 10 bases between. This CDR3 contains 13 residues. CDR3 loop: CASSFSAGYGYTF. The CDR3 coding sequence is TGTGCCAGCAGTTTCTCCGCGGGTTATGGCTACACCTTC.

The chain carries TRBV6-5 and TRBJ2-1; 7 nucleotides agree with TRBD2. The CDR3 covers 15 residues. Germline V gene lookup returns CDR1 MNHEY and CDR2 SVGAGI. V gave up 6 bases and J gave up 0 bases; unmatched junction bases: 5. CDR3: CASSTLADSYNEQFF. In DNA, the CDR3 is TGTGCCAGCAGCACCCTAGCGGACTCCTACAATGAGCAGTTCTTC.

The chain is built from TRBV2 and TRBJ2-7; TRBD2 aligns across 7 bases. CDR1 and CDR2 (germline): SNHLY, FYNNEI. This CDR3 has 15 amino acids. Germline trimming cut 7 bases from V and 1 base from J; bases unmatched to any gene: 10. CDR3: CASTMGGSVSYEQYF. CDR3 sequence (DNA): TGTGCCAGCACTATGGGGGGGAGCGTTTCCTACGAGCAGTACTTC.

The chain uses TRBV11-2 and TRBJ1-4, with TRBD1 matching 7 bases. V lost 6 bases, J lost 2 bases, and 6 bases stayed unmatched. The CDR3 covers 15 residues. From germline, CDR1 is SGHAT and CDR2 FQNNGV. CDR3 protein: CASSSRGPTNEKLFF. CDR3 coding DNA: TGTGCCAGCAGTTCTAGGGGGCCCACTAATGAAAAACTGTTTTTT.

The rearrangement links TRBV3-1 (or the pseudogene TRBV3-2) to TRBJ2-5, with 9 bases that match TRBD1. The CDR3 spans 16 residues. In germline, CDR1 is LGHDT, CDR2 YNNKEL (reference sequence). Trimming at V came to 3 bases and at J to 0 bases, leaving 5 bases not matched to a gene. CDR3 residues: CASSQLDRGNQETQYF. DNA for the CDR3: TGTGCCAGCAGCCAGCTGGACAGGGGAAACCAAGAGACCCAGTACTTC.

Comments on this clone: The sample has other DNA sequences that encode this CDR3 too. The V and J genes are TRBV18 and TRBJ2-3, with D maybe TRBD1 (5 bases). Germline V gene data show CDR1 as KGHSH and CDR2 as LQKENI. The V gene lost 3 bases and the J gene lost 4 bases, with 8 bases spanning the gap. This CDR3 comprises 13 residues. The CDR3 loop is CASSPLGADTQYF. CDR3 sequence (DNA): TGTGCCAGCTCACCTCTAGGGGCAGATACGCAGTATTTT. Full variable domain (rest looked up from reference TRBV18 and TRBJ2-3): NAGVMQNPRHLVRRRGQEARLRCSPMKGHSHVYWYRQLPEEGLKFMVYLQKENIIDESGMPKERFSAEFPKEGPSILRIQQVVRGDSAAYFCASSPLGADTQYFGPGTRLTVL.